Shown below are 26 T cell receptor beta chains from a single sample sequenced in a study of shared clonotypes between healthy human individuals. CD45RO-negative, CCR7-positively selected cells formed the naive CD8 fraction, excluding terminally differentiated effector memory CD45RA+ cells. TCRdb's copy holds only in-frame clones and misses some; the assay was immunoSEQ multiplex PCR. The sample records roughly 570,000 clones, roughly 98% being singletons. The sequenced sample consisted of naive CD8+ T cells sorted from blood. Source of these receptors: a man under 40 in good health.

The chain links TRBV9 to TRBJ1-1, with D maybe TRBD1 (6 bases). The CDR3 sequence is 14 residues long. Germline V gives CDR1 SGDLS, CDR2 YYNGEE. V was clipped by 4 bases and J by 4 bases, with 14 bases between them. The CDR3 DNA reads TGTGCCAGCAGCCTGGGGGGGCGCATCACTGAAGCTTTCTTT. This codes for CASSLGGRITEAFF.

This clone was observed a single time. The rearrangement joins TRBV11-2 to TRBJ2-5, with 10 bases that match TRBD2. V was clipped by 5 bases and J by 5 bases; unmatched bases: 11. Per the germline V gene, CDR1 is SGHAT and CDR2 is FQNNGV. CDR3 size: 16 residues. CDR3 bases: TGTGCCAGCAGCGAATTCAGCGGGAGGGCCGGGGAGACCCAGTACTTC. Residues: CASSEFSGRAGETQYF.

The chain has TRBV27 and TRBJ2-5; the D gene is possibly TRBD2 (7 bases). Trimming left V 3 bases short and J 5 bases short, with 19 bases between. Germline V gene data show CDR1 as MNHEY and CDR2 as SMNVEV (reference sequence). The CDR3 loop spans 16 amino acids. The CDR3 DNA sequence: TGTGCCAGCAGTTTGATTGGGAGGGGGTCGACGGAGACCCAGTACTTC. As protein: CASSLIGRGSTETQYF.

The chain links TRBV7-8 to TRBJ2-2; TRBD2 matches 10 bases. From germline, CDR1 is SGHVS and CDR2 FQNEAQ. The CDR3 spans 16 residues. V shed 2 bases and J 5 bases; nucleotides not matched to a gene: 5. Here the CDR3 DNA reads TGTGCCAGCAGCTTACCTGGGACTAGCGTGACCGGGGAGCTGTTTTTT. This translates into CASSLPGTSVTGELFF. Filled out from reference TRBV7-8 and TRBJ2-2, the complete variable domain reads GAGVSQSPRYKVAKRGQDVALRCDPISGHVSLFWYQQALGQGPEFLTYFQNEAQLDKSGLPSDRFFAERPEGSVSTLKIQRTQQEDSAVYLCASSLPGTSVTGELFFGEGSRLTVL.

A note on this clone: Sequence at one end of the junction differs from germline and may be a read error. The chain links TRBV7-2 to TRBJ2-1, with D hard to call. In germline, CDR1 is SGHTA, CDR2 FQGNSA. CDR3 length: 17 residues. CDR3 DNA sequence: TGTGCCAGCAGCTTAGCGCTTCTCCGGTCCTCCGACAATGAGCAGTTCTTC. Protein sequence: CASSLALLRSSDNEQFF.

The rearrangement joins TRBV29-1 to TRBJ2-4; 9 nucleotides agree with TRBD1. Germline assignment: CDR1 SQVTM and CDR2 ANQGSEA. This CDR3 has 14 residues. V dropped 6 bases and J dropped 8; count of bases not matched to a gene: 11. In DNA, the CDR3 is TGCAGCGTCGGACCGGGACAGGGTGGGGACATTCAGTACTTC. Translated, it gives CSVGPGQGGDIQYF.

The chain combines TRBV7-9 with TRBJ2-1, with 9 bases that match TRBD2. The CDR3 totals 19 residues. Germline V gene lookup returns CDR1 SEHNR and CDR2 FQNEAQ (reference sequence). V was clipped by 1 base and J by 0 bases; unmatched bases: 10. The chain's CDR3 is CASSLGDRASGTSYNEQFF. The DNA of the CDR3 is TGTGCCAGCAGCTTAGGAGATAGGGCTAGCGGGACCTCCTACAATGAGCAGTTCTTC.

V is TRBV27 and J is TRBJ2-1, with a tentative D call TRBD2 (6 bases). Germline lookup yields CDR1 MNHEY and CDR2 SMNVEV (reference sequence). The V end was cut by 3 bases, the J end by 0 bases, with 15 bases between. The CDR3 has 17 residues. CDR3 bases: TGTGCCAGCAGTTTCCCTCCGGGGGAGAGCTCCTACAATGAGCAGTTCTTC. It codes for CASSFPPGESSYNEQFF.

The CDR3: CASSTADGPYEQYF. In DNA, the CDR3 is TGTGCCAGTAGTACAGCCGACGGACCCTACGAGCAGTACTTC. The chain links TRBV19 to TRBJ2-7; D is uncertain. V lost 4 bases to trimming and J lost 2 bases, with 12 bases between them. This CDR3 is built from 14 residues. CDR1 and CDR2 from the germline V gene are LNHDA and SQIVND (reference sequence).

This rearrangement joins TRBV7-9 to TRBJ2-4; weak D call: TRBD2 (6 bases). The germline V gene has CDR1 SEHNR and CDR2 FQNEAQ (reference sequence). CDR3 length equals 17 residues. V lost 6 bases to trimming and J lost 0 bases, with 18 bases between them. The chain's CDR3 is CASRPPDMGLAKNIQYF. The CDR3 region has the DNA TGTGCCAGCAGGCCCCCCGACATGGGACTAGCCAAAAACATTCAGTACTTC.

This clone was detected once. The chain recombines TRBV27 with TRBJ2-3; D remains unclear. The germline gives CDR1 MNHEY, CDR2 SMNVEV (reference sequence). CDR3 length: 12 residues. Trimming took off 4 bases at V and 6 bases at J, with 8 bases between the two ends. As DNA, the CDR3 is TGTGCCAGCAGTTGGTTGGGGGATACGCAGTATTTT. Translated, it gives CASSWLGDTQYF.

The chain uses TRBV9 and TRBJ2-1; no reliable D call. The CDR3 runs 16 residues. V was pared by 1 base and J by 0 bases, with 11 bases between. CDR1 and CDR2 (germline): SGDLS, YYNGEE. The CDR3 sequence is CASSVLPAPSYNEQFF. CDR3 nucleotides: TGTGCCAGCAGCGTACTGCCGGCCCCCTCCTACAATGAGCAGTTCTTC.

This chain connects TRBV27 to TRBJ2-7, with 7 bases that match TRBD1. CDR1 and CDR2 (germline): MNHEY, SMNVEV (reference sequence). This CDR3 has 13 amino acids. Trimming cost V 3 bases and J 4 bases; bases outside gene matches: 3. In DNA form, the CDR3 reads TGTGCCAGCAGTTTCGGACAGGCGTACGAGCAGTACTTC. Translating gives CASSFGQAYEQYF.

The rearrangement links TRBV6-1 to TRBJ1-5; D remains unclear. From germline, CDR1 is MNHNS and CDR2 SASEGT. V was cut by 1 base and J by 3 bases, with 10 bases left in between. This CDR3 comprises 15 residues. This CDR3 reads CASSEVHYFNQPQHF. The CDR3 DNA follows: TGTGCCAGCAGTGAAGTCCATTACTTCAATCAGCCCCAGCATTTT.

The chain couples TRBV13 to TRBJ2-7, with no clear D. The CDR3 length is 14 residues. Germline-derived CDR1 and CDR2 are PRHDT and FYEKMQ (reference sequence). Trimming pared 4 bases from V and 2 bases from J, leaving 12 bases between. The CDR3 region has the DNA TGTGCCAGCAGCTCTTACACCAGAGCCTACGAGCAGTACTTC. Translation gives CASSSYTRAYEQYF.

The chain has TRBV27 and TRBJ1-5; TRBD1 matches at 9 bases. The germline V gene has CDR1 MNHEY and CDR2 SMNVEV (reference sequence). V lost 4 bases to trimming and J lost 6 bases; unmatched junction nucleotides: 7. This CDR3 spans 15 amino acids. The CDR3 DNA reads TGTGCCAGCAGTTATACAGGGGGCGCAGGTCAGCCCCAGCATTTT. It specifies CASSYTGGAGQPQHF.

On this clone: This sample includes further DNA sequences coding for the same CDR3. The chain recombines TRBV27 with TRBJ2-7; TRBD2 is a possible D gene (5 bases). The germline gives CDR1 MNHEY, CDR2 SMNVEV (reference sequence). V was pared by 3 bases and J by 7 bases, with 13 bases between. This CDR3 region has 13 residues. The CDR3 DNA sequence: TGTGCCAGCAGTTTGCGGGCAGGTAGGGAGCAGTACTTC. The encoded protein is CASSLRAGREQYF.

The chain uses TRBV12-2 and TRBJ2-7; the D call TRBD1 from the table was never checked on the DNA. TRBV12-2 is a known pseudogene. This CDR3 is built from 21 residues. The CDR3 coding sequence is TGTGCAAGTCGCTTAGCGCGAACAGGGGGCGCGGGATTATATCATTTCTACGAGCAGTACTTC. Amino acids: CASRLARTGGAGLYHFYEQYF.

The chain employs TRBV5-1 and TRBJ2-5; D unclear. Between the trimmed V and J ends, which lost 0 bases and 1 base, there was a span of 10 bases. This CDR3 has 15 amino acids. In germline, CDR1 is SGHRS, CDR2 YFSETQ. CDR3 amino acids: CASSLALTSQETQYF. The CDR3 DNA is TGCGCCAGCAGCTTGGCCTTGACCAGCCAAGAGACCCAGTACTTC.

This chain uses TRBV5-1 with TRBJ2-5, with D possibly being TRBD1 or TRBD2 (6 bases each). V lost 0 bases to trimming and J lost 1 base, with 10 bases between them. Germline V lookup: CDR1 SGHRS, CDR2 YFSETQ. The CDR3 is made up of 15 amino acids. The CDR3 loop reads CASSLDGGSQETQYF. Here the CDR3 DNA reads TGCGCCAGCAGCTTGGACGGGGGCTCCCAAGAGACCCAGTACTTC. Looking up the rest from reference TRBV5-1 and TRBJ2-5 gives the full variable domain: KAGVTQTPRYLIKTRGQQVTLSCSPISGHRSVSWYQQTPGQGLQFLFEYFSETQRNKGNFPGRFSGRQFSNSRSEMNVSTLELGDSALYLCASSLDGGSQETQYFGPGTRLLVL.

This chain connects TRBV5-1 to TRBJ2-5, with no clear D. Trimming left V 0 bases short and J 5 bases short, with 23 bases between. CDR3 length equals 18 residues. The germline V gene has CDR1 SGHRS and CDR2 YFSETQ. CDR3: CASSLASSAGPLAETQYF. The CDR3 DNA reads as TGCGCCAGCAGCTTGGCCTCAAGTGCAGGCCCGCTGGCGGAGACCCAGTACTTC.

This clone has a single count. The chain carries TRBV27 and TRBJ1-1, with D possibly being TRBD1 (5 bases). Germline values: CDR1 MNHEY, CDR2 SMNVEV (reference sequence). V lost 4 bases, J lost 5 bases, and 26 bases lay in between. The CDR3 covers 18 residues. CDR3 sequence: CASSSRRAAGPRSTEAFF. The CDR3 coding sequence is TGTGCCAGCAGTTCCCGGCGAGCGGCAGGGCCCCGCTCTACTGAAGCTTTCTTT.

The genes are TRBV10-1 and TRBJ2-7; 7 bases align to TRBD2. The CDR3 consists of 15 residues. The germline V gene has CDR1 WNHNN and CDR2 SYGVQD (reference sequence). With V trimmed by 0 bases and J by 6 bases, 8 bases remained unmatched. CDR3 protein: CASSESSGVPGEQYF. The CDR3 DNA follows: TGCGCCAGCAGTGAGTCAAGCGGGGTACCGGGCGAGCAGTACTTC.

This chain uses TRBV27 with TRBJ2-5; possibly TRBD1 for D (5 bases). V lost 5 bases, J lost 4 bases, and 17 bases lay in between. The CDR3 length is 15 residues. Germline V gives CDR1 MNHEY, CDR2 SMNVEV (reference sequence). DNA for the CDR3: TGTGCCAGCAGTCCCTCCCCAGGGAAACGAGAGACCCAGTACTTC. Translation: CASSPSPGKRETQYF.

The chain is built from TRBV6-5 and TRBJ2-1, with 7 bases aligning to TRBD2. Germline loops: CDR1 MNHEY, CDR2 SVGAGI. J lost 5 bases, V lost 2 bases, and 9 bases had no gene match. This CDR3 spans 16 amino acids. The DNA for the CDR3 is TGTGCCAGCAGTTACCCTGGGACCGGGGGGAACAATGAGCAGTTCTTC. This encodes CASSYPGTGGNNEQFF.

The V and J genes are TRBV28 and TRBJ2-7; D possibly corresponds to TRBD2 (5 bases). The V gene's germline CDR1 is MDHEN and CDR2 SYDVKM. The CDR3 is 13 amino acids. The V end lost 4 bases, the J end lost 6 bases, and 13 bases lay between the germline ends. The CDR3 loop reads CASSSSIISEQYF. CDR3 DNA: TGTGCCAGCAGTTCTAGCATTATAAGCGAGCAGTACTTC.